Each of the 29 T cell receptor beta chains below was sequenced from the same sample in a study of blood T cell repertoires in COVID-19. The repertoire was sequenced with immunoSEQ multiplex PCR; TCRdb's copy has only in-frame clones and lacks some. This sample has roughly 150,000 clones, with 80% to 85% found just once. Sequenced material: peripheral blood. The origin of the receptors is a man between 65 and 80 years old with active or convalescent COVID-19.

The chain is built from TRBV2 and TRBJ2-7; 9 nucleotides match TRBD1. The CDR3 covers 15 residues. V lost 6 bases to trimming and J lost 4 bases; unmatched junction nucleotides: 10. Germline V CDR1 and CDR2: SNHLY, FYNNEI. The CDR3 nucleotides read TGTGCCAGCAGGGGACGGGGACAGGGTTTATACGAGCAGTACTTC. Translation gives CASRGRGQGLYEQYF. The full variable domain, in which reference TRBV2 and TRBJ2-7 provide the parts outside the CDR3, is EPEVTQTPSHQVTQMGQEVILRCVPISNHLYFYWYRQILGQKVEFLVSFYNNEISEKSEIFDDQFSVERPDGSNFTLKIRSTKLEDSAMYFCASRGRGQGLYEQYFGPGTRLTVT.

The chain is built from TRBV2 and TRBJ1-5, with no clear D. V was trimmed by 4 bases and J by 3 bases, leaving 7 bases between them. The CDR3 is 13 amino acids. Per the germline V gene, CDR1 is SNHLY and CDR2 is FYNNEI. Here the CDR3 reads CASSVEANQPQHF. The CDR3 DNA reads as TGTGCCAGCAGTGTTGAGGCCAATCAGCCCCAGCATTTT.

The chain employs TRBV18 and TRBJ2-7; D might be TRBD2 (6 bases). The CDR3 spans 15 residues. The V and J ends lost 3 bases and 0 bases respectively, with 12 bases between them. The V gene's germline CDR1 is KGHSH and CDR2 LQKENI. For the CDR3, the DNA is TGTGCCAGCTCACCGGGGCTAGCGAACTCCTACGAGCAGTACTTC. Amino acid sequence: CASSPGLANSYEQYF. Variable domain in full (rest from reference TRBV18 and TRBJ2-7): NAGVMQNPRHLVRRRGQEARLRCSPMKGHSHVYWYRQLPEEGLKFMVYLQKENIIDESGMPKERFSAEFPKEGPSILRIQQVVRGDSAAYFCASSPGLANSYEQYFGPGTRLTVT.

The rearrangement uses TRBV14 and TRBJ2-1; the match to TRBD1 covers 7 bases. The CDR3 is 14 amino acids. CDR1 SGHDN and CDR2 FVKESK come from the germline V gene. V trimming: 4 bases; J trimming: 2 bases; junction bases outside the gene matches: 2. The CDR3 sequence: CASSPGQPYNEQFF. Written as DNA, the CDR3 is TGTGCCAGCAGCCCGGGACAGCCCTACAATGAGCAGTTCTTC.

In this sample, this clone turned up once. The chain carries TRBV2 and TRBJ2-7, with D possibly matching TRBD2 (6 bases). Germline CDR1 SNHLY, CDR2 FYNNEI. This CDR3 contains 14 residues. The V end was cut by 7 bases, the J end by 3 bases, with 16 bases between. CDR3 amino acids: CASIPEWGVYEQYF. DNA of the CDR3: TGTGCCAGCATTCCAGAATGGGGGGTCTACGAGCAGTACTTC.

This chain joins TRBV9 and TRBJ2-1, with TRBD2 identical over 7 bases. Germline V gene sequence: CDR1 SGDLS, CDR2 YYNGEE. V was clipped by 4 bases and J by 1 base; unmatched bases: 8. CDR3 size: 16 residues. In DNA form, the CDR3 reads TGTGCCAGCAGCTTCACCGGGGGGAGATCCTACAATGAGCAGTTCTTC. This codes for CASSFTGGRSYNEQFF.

This chain joins TRBV20-1 and TRBJ2-3; no firm D call. CDR1 is DFQATT and CDR2 is SNEGSKA in the germline V gene (reference sequence). With 2 bases removed from V and 3 bases from J, the gap between germline ends came to 3 bases. There are 11 residues in the CDR3. The chain's CDR3 is CSARQTDTQYF. CDR3 DNA sequence: TGCAGTGCTAGACAGACAGATACGCAGTATTTT.

The V and J genes are TRBV11-2 and TRBJ1-2, with TRBD1 matching 8 bases. Germline V gene lookup returns CDR1 SGHAT and CDR2 FQNNGV. The length of the CDR3 is 16 residues. V was pared by 0 bases and J by 7 bases, with 10 bases of the junction left unmatched. The CDR3: CASSLDRPQGASGYTF. DNA for the CDR3: TGTGCCAGCAGCTTAGATCGCCCCCAGGGGGCCAGTGGCTACACCTTC.

The chain has TRBV7-8 and TRBJ1-2; 7 positions match TRBD1. This CDR3 is 15 amino acids long. Germline assignment: CDR1 SGHVS and CDR2 FQNEAQ. V lost 5 bases to trimming and J lost 6 bases; unmatched junction nucleotides: 12. CDR3 in DNA: TGTGCCAGCAGCCCCGCCTTCCGGGACAGACATGGCTACACCTTC. This sequence encodes CASSPAFRDRHGYTF.

The chain recombines TRBV5-1 with TRBJ1-6; D might be TRBD1 (6 bases). Between the trimmed V and J ends, which lost 2 bases and 9 bases, there was a span of 15 bases. This CDR3 is built from 15 residues. The germline CDR1 and CDR2 sequences are SGHRS and YFSETQ. CDR3 nucleotides: TGCGCCAGCAGCTTTGGAACAGGGATGACTTCACCCCTCCACTTT. Encoded protein: CASSFGTGMTSPLHF.

This clone was observed a few times. The chain joins TRBV18 to TRBJ2-2; 8 positions agree with TRBD1. Germline lookup yields CDR1 KGHSH and CDR2 LQKENI. The CDR3 has 17 amino acids. The junction had 5 bases not matched to a gene; V was cut back by 0 bases and J by 2 bases. The CDR3 reads CASSPPGQAPNTGELFF. CDR3 bases: TGTGCCAGCTCACCACCGGGACAGGCACCAAACACCGGGGAGCTGTTTTTT.

The V call is TRBV19, the J call TRBJ2-2; D may be TRBD2 (6 bases). Germline V gene lookup returns CDR1 LNHDA and CDR2 SQIVND (reference sequence). The CDR3 length is 13 residues. V dropped 4 bases and J dropped 7 bases, with 10 bases sitting between them. DNA for the CDR3: TGTGCCAGTAGTAGGTGGGGGGACGGGGAGCTGTTTTTT. Amino acid sequence: CASSRWGDGELFF.

This sequence joins TRBV7-3 and TRBJ2-1; TRBD2 matches at 11 bases. The CDR3 loop spans 16 amino acids. The trim removed 5 bases at V and 3 bases at J, leaving 6 bases unmatched. Germline CDR1 is SGHTA and CDR2 is FQGTGA. The CDR3 protein is CASSATGTSGYNEQFF. The DNA for the CDR3 is TGTGCCAGCAGCGCAACCGGGACTAGCGGCTACAATGAGCAGTTCTTC.

V is TRBV6-5 and J is TRBJ2-1; a possible D gene is TRBD2 (5 bases). V lost 6 bases, J lost 4 bases, and 7 bases lay in between. Germline CDR1 and CDR2: MNHEY and SVGAGI. This CDR3 has 12 residues. For the CDR3, the DNA is TGTGCCAGCAGGACTACGTACAATGAGCAGTTCTTC. It translates to CASRTTYNEQFF.

J is TRBJ2-7 and V is TRBV15; 10 nucleotides align to TRBD1. The V and J ends lost 5 bases and 5 bases, in that order; junction bases with no gene match: 9. The CDR3 consists of 15 residues. Germline values: CDR1 LNHNV, CDR2 YYDKDF (reference sequence). The CDR3 here is CATSGTGTGEHEQYF. Here the CDR3 DNA reads TGTGCCACCAGCGGAACCGGGACAGGGGAGCACGAGCAGTACTTC.

The V call is TRBV19, the J call TRBJ1-5, with TRBD1 matching over 8 bases. The ends lost 5 bases at V and 7 bases at J; junction bases unmatched: 10. The CDR3 is 15 amino acids. In germline, CDR1 is LNHDA, CDR2 SQIVND (reference sequence). CDR3 region: CASSPGTGLGQPQHF. As DNA, the CDR3 is TGTGCCAGTAGTCCGGGGACAGGCCTTGGGCAGCCCCAGCATTTT.

This chain uses TRBV5-5 with TRBJ2-7; a weak D match, TRBD1 (6 bases). The CDR3 is 15 amino acids. Trimming left V 0 bases short and J 0 bases short, with 10 bases between. Germline V lookup: CDR1 SGHKS, CDR2 YYEKEE (reference sequence). CDR3 sequence reads: CASSLATGLSYEQYF. The CDR3, as DNA: TGTGCCAGCAGCTTGGCGACAGGACTCTCCTACGAGCAGTACTTC.

The chain is built from TRBV6-2 or TRBV6-3 and TRBJ1-2; 9 nucleotides match TRBD1. The V gene's germline CDR1 is MNHEY and CDR2 SVGEGT. The CDR3 sequence is 18 residues long. Trimming removed 4 bases from V and 4 bases from J; junction bases left unmatched: 16. CDR3 nucleotide sequence: TGTGCCAGCAGTTCCCCGGGACAGGGAGTCCCAGGGCTCTATGGCTACACCTTC. Amino acids: CASSSPGQGVPGLYGYTF.

The chain combines TRBV6-6 with TRBJ1-4, with D possibly TRBD1 on 6 matching bases. Germline CDR1 MNHNY, CDR2 SVGAGI (reference sequence). The CDR3 totals 14 residues. The ends were cut back, 4 bases at V and 6 bases at J, with 12 bases in the middle. The CDR3: CASSSRDKDEKLFF. DNA of the CDR3: TGTGCCAGCAGTTCCCGGGACAAGGATGAAAAACTGTTTTTT.

This chain uses TRBV18 with TRBJ1-2; 7 nucleotides match TRBD1. The CDR3 length is 13 residues. The germline gives CDR1 KGHSH, CDR2 LQKENI. V was clipped by 6 bases and J by 7 bases; unmatched bases: 8. The CDR3 loop is CASSNTQGVGYTF. The CDR3 region has the DNA TGTGCCAGCTCTAACACCCAGGGGGTTGGCTACACCTTC.

The genes are TRBV19 and TRBJ1-2, with D hard to call. CDR3 length: 13 residues. The germline V gene encodes CDR1 LNHDA and CDR2 SQIVND (reference sequence). The germline V and J ends were trimmed by 3 bases and 5 bases, with 10 bases remaining between them. The CDR3 DNA sequence: TGTGCCAGTAGTATGGGAAGCGGGTATGGCTACACCTTC. Translated: CASSMGSGYGYTF.

The J gene is TRBJ2-7, the V gene TRBV7-3; 8 bases are a match to TRBD2. The CDR3 runs 14 residues. Looked up from germline, CDR1 is SGHTA and CDR2 is FQGTGA. V lost 5 bases to trimming and J lost 5 bases; unmatched junction nucleotides: 8. The DNA for the CDR3 is TGTGCCAGCAGCCCCAGGACTAGCTCAAACGAGCAGTACTTC. Translating it yields CASSPRTSSNEQYF.

The V call is TRBV7-2, the J call TRBJ1-1, with 9 bases identical to TRBD1. The V gene end was trimmed by 5 bases and the J gene end by 10 bases; junction bases not matched to a gene: 11. The CDR3 extends over 14 amino acids. Germline V gene data show CDR1 as SGHTA and CDR2 as FQGNSA. The CDR3 nucleotides are TGTGCCAGCAGCGCCCAAACCGGGACAGGGCCAGCTTTCTTT. This gives the protein CASSAQTGTGPAFF.

As regards this clone: Other DNA sequences in this specimen translate into the identical CDR3. This chain connects TRBV5-5 to TRBJ2-3; 9 nucleotides match TRBD2. The CDR3 has 16 amino acids. CDR1 and CDR2 (germline): SGHKS, YYEKEE (reference sequence). The V gene end was trimmed by 1 base and the J gene end by 0 bases; junction bases not matched to a gene: 3. CDR3 in DNA: TGTGCCAGCAGCTTGCTCCTAGCGGGGAGCACAGATACGCAGTATTTT. This translates into CASSLLLAGSTDTQYF.

This clone was counted a single time. The chain has TRBV11-2 and TRBJ1-1, with 9 bases matching TRBD1. The CDR3 extends over 12 amino acids. Germline loops: CDR1 SGHAT, CDR2 FQNNGV. V was clipped by 6 bases and J by 11 bases; unmatched bases: 7. CDR3 region: CASSKGDRVAFF. Written as DNA, the CDR3 is TGTGCCAGCAGTAAAGGGGACAGGGTGGCTTTCTTT. Supplemented by reference TRBV11-2 and TRBJ1-1, the full variable domain reads EAGVAQSPRYKIIEKRQSVAFWCNPISGHATLYWYQQILGQGPKLLIQFQNNGVVDDSQLPKDRFSAERLKGVDSTLKIQPAKLEDSAVYLCASSKGDRVAFFGQGTRLTVV.

The CDR3 DNA is TGTGCCAGCAGCTTCATCAGCGGACTGAAAACCGGGGAGCTGTTTTTT. Translation: CASSFISGLKTGELFF. The chain carries TRBV11-2 and TRBJ2-2, with D possibly being TRBD2 (5 bases). This CDR3 region has 16 residues. The germline V gene encodes CDR1 SGHAT and CDR2 FQNNGV. V was clipped by 3 bases and J by 5 bases, with 16 bases between them. The variable domain in full, completed from reference TRBV11-2 and TRBJ2-2, reads EAGVAQSPRYKIIEKRQSVAFWCNPISGHATLYWYQQILGQGPKLLIQFQNNGVVDDSQLPKDRFSAERLKGVDSTLKIQPAKLEDSAVYLCASSFISGLKTGELFFGEGSRLTVL.

The chain has TRBV7-8 and TRBJ2-5; D perhaps matches TRBD1 (6 bases). The CDR3 has 13 amino acids. V was shortened by 3 bases and J by 2 bases, with 7 bases between the two germline ends. From germline, CDR1 is SGHVS and CDR2 FQNEAQ. CDR3 sequence: CASSLDRQETQYF. The CDR3 DNA reads as TGTGCCAGCAGCTTGGACAGACAAGAGACCCAGTACTTC.

The chain recombines TRBV27 with TRBJ1-5, with 7 bases fitting TRBD1. The J segment lost 6 bases and the V segment lost 3 bases, leaving 2 bases of the junction unmatched. Germline V gives CDR1 MNHEY, CDR2 SMNVEV (reference sequence). The CDR3 is 13 amino acids. As DNA, the CDR3 is TGTGCCAGCAGTTTGGCAGGGGGTCAGCCCCAGCATTTT. Protein: CASSLAGGQPQHF.

The rearrangement uses TRBV7-9 and TRBJ1-1; D may be TRBD1 (5 bases). Germline V gene data show CDR1 as SEHNR and CDR2 as FQNEAQ (reference sequence). This CDR3 is built from 14 residues. V lost 4 bases to trimming and J lost 0 bases, with 9 bases between them. This CDR3 reads CASSWRGLNTEAFF. Written as DNA, the CDR3 is TGTGCCAGCAGCTGGAGGGGCTTGAACACTGAAGCTTTCTTT. The variable domain in full, with the rest retrieved from reference TRBV7-9 and TRBJ1-1, is DTGVSQNPRHKITKRGQNVTFRCDPISEHNRLYWYRQTLGQGPEFLTYFQNEAQLEKSRLLSDRFSAERPKGSFSTLEIQRTEQGDSAMYLCASSWRGLNTEAFFGQGTRLTVV.